This T cell receptor (beta chain) was identified during a study of shared clonotypes between healthy human individuals. Overall study findings and caveats: Roughly 5% of naive CD4 clonotypes were common to four donors. Only blood samples were collected, and tissue repertoires likely differ. Owing to a small donor count, the genetic and exposure-history diversity represented was limited.

V was clipped by 8 bases and J by 3 bases; unmatched bases: 6. Germline V gene sequence: CDR1 ENHRY, CDR2 SYGVKD. The CDR3 sequence is 14 residues long. Healthy HIV-negative adults with no recent acute infections or vaccinations were recruited as donors. Comments on this clone: Its antigen remains unknown.

The protocol was immunoSEQ multiplex PCR, while the TCRdb copy is restricted to in-frame clones and leaves out a portion. The data contain millions of clones, 85% to 95% of them singletons. V gene TRBV10-3 combines with J gene TRBJ1-4; 7 bases line up with TRBD1. This receptor was identified in a man between 18 and 29 years old in good health. The sample comprised naive CD4+ T cells sorted from blood. The subset was: CD45RA+ positively selected. The CDR3 sequence is CAIGPGQPNEKLFF. As DNA, the CDR3 is TGTGCCATCGGACCGGGACAGCCTAATGAAAAACTGTTTTTT.